This section outlines one TCR beta chain sequence together with its context. Its antigen is still unknown. TCR beta CDR3 regions were amplified from RNA transcripts. The study used the HTBI primer set for a first-round RT-PCR of the TCR CDR3. Each CDR3 protein gets one entry after TCRdb re-called the multiplex PCR reads with MiXCR. The table records 550,000 to 700,000 distinct CDR3 sequences, 40% to 55% of them present only once. Orbital computed tomography, thyroid ultrasound, serum thyroxine and TRAb, and clinical symptoms together informed the diagnoses. Trimming removed 5 bases from V and 7 bases from J, with 27 bases in between. CDR3 length: 18 residues. Germline V gene data show CDR1 as SNHLY and CDR2 as FYNNEI. The sample is drawn from a study of T cells in Graves' hyperthyroidism and ophthalmopathy. Regarding the study as a whole: In simple terms, a model built on 13 V-J features told ophthalmopathy apart from stable hyperthyroidism. The blood repertoire included most of the expanded thyroid clonotypes above 0.001. The model made its ophthalmopathy prediction, and onset followed a median approximately 6 months later.

The receptor comes from an adult woman with Graves' disease, either hyperthyroidism or ophthalmopathy (not recorded which). Sequenced material: peripheral blood or thyroid tissue (not recorded which). The rearrangement links TRBV2 to TRBJ1-5, with D maybe TRBD1 (5 bases). The CDR3 loop reads CASSLGSRVSHNEQPQHF. DNA for the CDR3: TGTGCCAGCAGTTTAGGGAGCAGGGTCTCCCACAATGAGCAGCCCCAGCATTTT.